Given below is one TCR beta chain in context. Germline values: CDR1 LNHDA, CDR2 SQIVND (reference sequence). The CDR3 extends over 17 amino acids. With V trimmed by 0 bases and J by 9 bases, 13 bases remained unmatched. PCR amplification relied on 60 Vbeta primers (plus 13 Jbeta primers). Here immunoSEQ multiplex PCR was the method, and the copy in TCRdb shows in-frame clones only, minus some. The sample records 120,000 or so clones, more than 80% being singletons. The data derive from a study of cytomegalovirus exposure and HLA in healthy donors. The TCR sequence derives from a man aged 25 to 40 in good health and CMV-seronegative. The chain recombines TRBV19 with TRBJ2-1, with 8 positions matching TRBD1. The sample was PBMCs. The CDR3 region is CASSIDLDRGSSVEQFF. CDR3 nucleotide sequence: TGTGCCAGTAGTATAGATCTTGACAGGGGTTCTTCAGTTGAGCAGTTCTTC. The full variable domain, rest sourced from reference TRBV19 and TRBJ2-1, is DGGITQSPKYLFRKEGQNVTLSCEQNLNHDAMYWYRQDPGQGLRLIYYSQIVNDFQKGDIAEGYSVSREKKESFPLTVTSAQKNPTAFYLCASSIDLDRGSSVEQFFGPGTRLTVL.